This TCR beta chain was retrieved from a study of T cells after yellow fever vaccination. This clonotype was observed a few times. The germline CDR1 and CDR2 sequences are MNHEY and SMNVEV (reference sequence). Trimming left V 2 bases short and J 1 base short, with 8 bases between. The CDR3 consists of 14 residues. In TCRdb, the 5' RACE reads were re-called with MiXCR into one record per CDR3 protein. The table records 400,000 to 450,000 distinct CDR3 sequences, 18% of them present only once. This chain joins TRBV27 and TRBJ1-1, with a weak D call TRBD1 (5 bases). The receptor comes from a man younger than 30 who received the YFV17D yellow fever vaccine. Material: PBMCs, obtained before the yellow fever booster vaccination. The CDR3 loop reads CASSLTTANTEAFF. The CDR3 coding sequence is TGTGCCAGCAGTTTAACGACAGCGAACACTGAAGCTTTCTTT.